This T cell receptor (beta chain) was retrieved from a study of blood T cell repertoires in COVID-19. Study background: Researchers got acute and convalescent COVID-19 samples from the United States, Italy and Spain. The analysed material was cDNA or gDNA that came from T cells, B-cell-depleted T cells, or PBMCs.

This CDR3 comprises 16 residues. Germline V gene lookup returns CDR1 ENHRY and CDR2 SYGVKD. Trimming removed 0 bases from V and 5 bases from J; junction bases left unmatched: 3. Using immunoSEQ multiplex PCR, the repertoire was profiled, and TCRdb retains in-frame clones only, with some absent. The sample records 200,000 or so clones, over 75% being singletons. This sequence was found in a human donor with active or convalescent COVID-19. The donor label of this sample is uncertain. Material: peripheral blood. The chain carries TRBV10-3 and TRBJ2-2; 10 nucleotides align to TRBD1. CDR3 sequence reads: CAISESGGQGTGELFF. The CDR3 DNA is TGTGCCATCAGTGAGTCGGGGGGACAGGGGACCGGGGAGCTGTTTTTT.